This T cell receptor beta chain was found in a study of spatial heterogeneity in lung cancer. The CDR3 contains 13 residues. Between the trimmed V and J ends, which lost 6 bases and 1 base, there was a span of 9 bases. Germline assignment: CDR1 SGHTA and CDR2 FQGNSA. As for time point: sample taken at primary tumor resection. In each case, whole RNA from tumor, nontumor lung or frozen PBMC was sequenced unsorted. This clonotype was detected a few times. TCRdb re-called the 5' RACE reads with MiXCR, one entry per CDR3 protein. The table has under 100,000 distinct CDR3 sequences, over 8.5% seen once. The receptor was derived from a male donor with early-stage non-small cell lung cancer. The chain combines TRBV7-2 with TRBJ2-5; the D is unclear. The input for sequencing was PBMCs, taken at surgery. DNA for the CDR3: TGTGCCAGCAGTACCCTAATCCAAGAGACCCAGTACTTC. It translates to CASSTLIQETQYF. The variable domain in full, with the rest retrieved from reference TRBV7-2 and TRBJ2-5, is GAGVSQSPSNKVTEKGKDVELRCDPISGHTALYWYRQSLGQGLEFLIYFQGNSAPDKSGLPSDRFSAERTGGSVSTLTIQRTQQEDSAVYLCASSTLIQETQYFGPGTRLLVL.